A single sample gave rise to the 30 T cell receptor beta chains below, sequenced in a study of blood T cells in healthy people across ages. PCR was performed a second time for roughly 7 to 11 cycles using a sample-barcoded 5' primer and a J-beta primer mix. TCRdb reprocessed the 5' RACE reads via MiXCR and lists one record per CDR3 protein. The data show hundreds of thousands of distinct CDR3 sequences, 49% seen once. The sequenced sample consisted of blood. All receptors derive from a woman between 55 and 75 years old in good health.

The V and J genes are TRBV18 and TRBJ2-7; TRBD1 aligns across 7 bases. Germline-derived CDR1 and CDR2 are KGHSH and LQKENI. The CDR3 is made up of 14 amino acids. J lost 4 bases, V lost 5 bases, and 8 bases had no gene match. The CDR3 DNA reads as TGTGCCAGCTCATCAGGGGGAAGGGTGTACGAGCAGTACTTC. Its translation: CASSSGGRVYEQYF.

This clonotype was detected ten times or more. A read error may explain this, as a much larger clone is one base away. This chain connects TRBV3-1 to TRBJ2-7; the match to TRBD2 covers 7 bases. Germline CDR1 reads LGHDT; CDR2 reads YNNKEL (reference sequence). CDR3 size: 15 residues. The J segment lost 3 bases and the V segment lost 2 bases, leaving 7 bases of the junction unmatched. In DNA, the CDR3 is TGTGCCAGCAGCCAAAGGTGGGAGGGGATCTACGAGCAGTACTTC. This gives the protein CASSQRWEGIYEQYF.

This clonotype has a count of ten or more. The chain is built from TRBV29-1 and TRBJ2-3; 9 bases line up with TRBD2. Trimming removed 0 bases from V and 4 bases from J; junction bases left unmatched: 2. CDR3 length equals 14 residues. Germline values: CDR1 SQVTM, CDR2 ANQGSEA. The CDR3 sequence: CSVEDAGGADTQYF. In nucleotides, the CDR3 is TGCAGCGTTGAAGATGCGGGAGGGGCAGATACGCAGTATTTT.

This clonotype has just a few counts. For the CDR3, the DNA is TGTGCCATCGGGACTGACTACAATGAGCAGTTCTTC. This codes for CAIGTDYNEQFF. This chain links TRBV12-3 or TRBV12-4 with TRBJ2-1, with D tentatively TRBD2 (6 bases). This CDR3 region has 12 residues. V lost 10 bases, J lost 3 bases, and 10 bases lay in between.

The chain combines TRBV29-1 with TRBJ2-1; D uncertain. V lost 7 bases and J lost 3, with 10 bases in between. This CDR3 comprises 12 residues. Germline CDR1 SQVTM, CDR2 ANQGSEA. CDR3 nucleotides: TGCAGCGCTCTAGGCAACTACAATGAGCAGTTCTTC. It is translated as CSALGNYNEQFF.

V is TRBV10-3 and J is TRBJ1-5; D call uncertain. Germline V gene sequence: CDR1 ENHRY, CDR2 SYGVKD. Trimming took 0 bases from V and 7 from J, leaving 16 bases between them. The CDR3 has 16 residues. The CDR3 here is CAISESGPQGGQPQHF. The CDR3 nucleotides read TGTGCCATCAGTGAGTCAGGCCCGCAAGGAGGGCAGCCCCAGCATTTT.

This clonotype was detected a few times. The CDR3 loop reads CSARGGGREGVSYNEQFF. The CDR3 DNA reads as TGCAGTGCTAGAGGAGGCGGTCGGGAGGGTGTGTCCTACAATGAGCAGTTCTTC. The rearrangement uses TRBV20-1 and TRBJ2-1, with 8 bases aligning to TRBD2. The CDR3 is 18 amino acids. V was clipped by 1 base and J by 1 base; unmatched bases: 12. The germline gives CDR1 DFQATT, CDR2 SNEGSKA (reference sequence).

This rearrangement joins TRBV7-2 to TRBJ2-5; 9 nucleotides match TRBD2. Germline assignment: CDR1 SGHTA and CDR2 FQGNSA. The CDR3 contains 14 residues. The ends lost 6 bases at V and 6 bases at J; junction bases unmatched: 8. CDR3 region: CASRPSGVGQTQYF. CDR3 in DNA: TGTGCCAGCAGGCCTAGCGGGGTGGGTCAGACCCAGTACTTC.

The V and J genes are TRBV7-2 and TRBJ1-1; the D is unclear. CDR1 SGHTA and CDR2 FQGNSA come from the germline V gene. CDR3 size: 14 residues. Trimming pared 1 base from V and 4 bases from J, leaving 10 bases between. The CDR3 DNA sequence: TGTGCCAGCAGCTTAGTGGGCTCCAGCACTGAAGCTTTCTTT. It yields the protein CASSLVGSSTEAFF.

The chain has TRBV28 and TRBJ2-1, with 9 bases identical to TRBD2. Trimming at V came to 5 bases and at J to 10 bases, leaving 3 bases not matched to a gene. This CDR3 is 12 amino acids long. In germline, CDR1 is MDHEN, CDR2 SYDVKM. This CDR3 reads CASSVLAGEQFF. CDR3 bases: TGTGCCAGCAGTGTCCTAGCGGGGGAGCAGTTCTTC.

In its sample, this clonotype was seen many times. V usage is TRBV4-2 and J usage is TRBJ2-5; D call uncertain. The CDR3 totals 14 residues. Trimming shortened V by 1 base and J by 1 base, and 7 bases separated the two germline ends. The germline CDR1 and CDR2 sequences are LGHNA and YNFKEQ. This CDR3 is CASSQVPSQETQYF. CDR3 DNA: TGTGCCAGCAGCCAAGTGCCTAGCCAAGAGACCCAGTACTTC.

The chain joins TRBV28 to TRBJ2-7, with a possible D match to TRBD2 (6 bases). V shed 8 bases and J shed 1 base, with 15 bases lying between them. The germline V gene has CDR1 MDHEN and CDR2 SYDVKM. There are 14 residues in the CDR3. The CDR3 loop reads CASYEARGSYEQYF. DNA of the CDR3: TGTGCCAGCTATGAAGCCCGGGGGTCCTACGAGCAGTACTTC.

V usage is TRBV7-2 and J usage is TRBJ2-5; weak D call: TRBD1 (5 bases). CDR3 size: 15 residues. CDR1 and CDR2 (germline): SGHTA, FQGNSA. V gave up 5 bases and J gave up 5 bases, with 18 bases separating them. As DNA, the CDR3 is TGTGCCAGCAGCCCACAAACAGGTCCCGCGGAGACCCAGTACTTC. Its translation: CASSPQTGPAETQYF.

The V and J genes are TRBV9 and TRBJ1-1, with D hard to call. This CDR3 is built from 13 residues. The V and J ends lost 2 bases and 8 bases respectively, with 13 bases between them. Germline-derived CDR1 and CDR2 are SGDLS and YYNGEE. DNA of the CDR3: TGTGCCAGCAGCGTTACCCACAGCGGAGAAGCTTTCTTT. Translating it yields CASSVTHSGEAFF.

The chain links TRBV5-1 to TRBJ1-2; the D gene is possibly TRBD1 (5 bases). From germline, CDR1 is SGHRS and CDR2 YFSETQ. The CDR3 runs to 14 residues. The germline V and J ends were trimmed by 0 bases and 5 bases, with 11 bases remaining between them. The CDR3 DNA follows: TGCGCCAGCAGCTTGGACGGACAATGGTATGGCTACACCTTC. It is translated as CASSLDGQWYGYTF.

The chain employs TRBV6-6 and TRBJ1-5; D remains unclear. Trimming stripped 0 bases from V and 0 bases from J, with 9 bases between. The germline CDR1 and CDR2 sequences are MNHNY and SVGAGI (reference sequence). This CDR3 has 16 residues. The CDR3 here is CASSYSMASSNQPQHF. CDR3 in DNA: TGTGCCAGCAGTTACTCGATGGCTTCTAGCAATCAGCCCCAGCATTTT.

The sample holds a few counts of this clonotype. The chain has TRBV7-2 and TRBJ1-1, with D unresolved. Germline V gives CDR1 SGHTA, CDR2 FQGNSA. V lost 4 bases to trimming and J lost 0 bases, with 9 bases between them. CDR3 size: 14 residues. The DNA of the CDR3 is TGTGCCAGCAGCTCGATGCACCTGAACACTGAAGCTTTCTTT. Protein product: CASSSMHLNTEAFF.

This clonotype has a handful of counts. The gene calls are TRBV6-2 or TRBV6-3 and TRBJ2-7; possible D gene TRBD1, 6 bases. Trimming removed 0 bases from V and 4 bases from J, with 19 bases in between. This CDR3 spans 17 amino acids. Germline CDR1 reads MNHEY; CDR2 reads SVGEGT. The CDR3 bases are TGTGCCAGCAGTTACTCTGGACAGCTGGGTTTCGGGTACGAGCAGTACTTC. It is translated as CASSYSGQLGFGYEQYF.

To note about this clonotype: At one boundary the junction diverges from the germline segment, which might be a read error. The J gene is TRBJ2-6, the V gene TRBV20-1; TRBD1 might be the D (6 bases). This CDR3 has 17 residues. Germline CDR1 reads DFQATT; CDR2 reads SNEGSKA (reference sequence). CDR3 DNA sequence: TGTAGTACTAGAGGGGGAAGGGCGAGCTCTGGGGCCAACGTCCTGACTTTC. It specifies CSTRGGRASSGANVLTF.

With regard to this clonotype: At one end, the junction sequence differs from germline, possibly due to a read error. The rearrangement links TRBV11-2 to TRBJ2-7; 7 positions match TRBD1. The CDR3 runs to 15 residues. Germline CDR1 is SGHAT and CDR2 is FQNNGV. CDR3 protein: CAGSYRDSLAYEQYF. In DNA, the CDR3 is TGTGCCGGCAGCTACCGGGACAGTCTCGCCTACGAGCAGTACTTC.

In its sample, this clonotype was seen a few times. The V and J genes are TRBV7-8 and TRBJ2-7; 9 bases are a match to TRBD1. This CDR3 is built from 14 residues. Germline CDR1 reads SGHVS; CDR2 reads FQNEAQ. J was trimmed by 5 bases and V by 3 bases; bases with no gene match: 5. In nucleotides, the CDR3 is TGTGCCAGCAGCTTCCGGGACAGGGAAGACGAGCAGTACTTC. Translated: CASSFRDREDEQYF.

The genes are TRBV28 and TRBJ1-2, with D unclear. This CDR3 is 14 amino acids long. Trimming cost V 5 bases and J 3 bases, with 13 bases left between them. Germline CDR1 reads MDHEN; CDR2 reads SYDVKM. CDR3: CASSDRSAYYGYTF. The CDR3 bases are TGTGCCAGCAGTGACCGGTCAGCCTACTATGGCTACACCTTC.

Comments on this clonotype: One junction end does not reproduce the germline sequence, and a read error may be involved. The rearrangement uses TRBV10-3 and TRBJ2-1; 12 bases map to TRBD2. The CDR3 runs to 17 residues. The germline gives CDR1 ENHRY, CDR2 SYGVKD. The CDR3 loop is CAISEHSGLAGNNGQFF. As DNA, the CDR3 is TGTGCCATCAGTGAGCATTCGGGACTAGCGGGTAACAATGGGCAGTTCTTC.

This clonotype was counted many times. This chain connects TRBV7-2 to TRBJ2-3, with TRBD1 as a possible D gene (6 bases). Germline CDR1 SGHTA, CDR2 FQGNSA. The CDR3 length is 15 residues. V lost 2 bases, J lost 1 base, and 10 bases lay in between. Written as DNA, the CDR3 is TGTGCCAGCAGCTTATCGGGACACGGCACAGATACGCAGTATTTT. It specifies CASSLSGHGTDTQYF.

This clonotype was detected only a few times. The V and J genes are TRBV4-2 and TRBJ2-3; tentatively, D is TRBD1 (6 bases). This CDR3 is built from 14 residues. The germline V gene has CDR1 LGHNA and CDR2 YNFKEQ. Trimming removed 0 bases from V and 4 bases from J, with 8 bases in between. The CDR3 nucleotides are TGTGCCAGCAGCCAAGAAGGGGGTCCAGATACGCAGTATTTT. Protein: CASSQEGGPDTQYF.

The chain is built from TRBV20-1 and TRBJ2-1, with D tentatively TRBD1 (6 bases). Near its end, the DNA agrees better with TRBJ2-7, so the J call may be wrong. CDR1 DFQATT and CDR2 SNEGSKA come from the germline V gene (reference sequence). The CDR3 runs 15 residues. The CDR3: CSARRAGVSYNEQYF. The CDR3 DNA follows: TGCAGTGCTAGAAGGGCAGGGGTTTCCTACAATGAGCAGTACTTC.

Comment on this clonotype: A much larger clonotype is one base distant, so this may be a read error. The chain employs TRBV7-9 and TRBJ2-5; D not certain. The DNA end lines up better with TRBJ2-1; the J call may be wrong. CDR1 and CDR2 from the germline V gene are SEHNR and FQNEAQ (reference sequence). The CDR3 is 11 residues long. CDR3 sequence (DNA): TGTGCCAGCAGCAAGCAAGAGACCCAGTTCTTC. It yields the protein CASSKQETQFF.

In DNA form, the CDR3 reads TGTGCCAGCAGCCGCAATAGCGGGAGTGGCACAGATACGCAGTATTTT. Its protein is CASSRNSGSGTDTQYF. The chain combines TRBV7-2 with TRBJ2-3, with 9 bases lining up with TRBD2. Germline assignment: CDR1 SGHTA and CDR2 FQGNSA. Trimming cost V 5 bases and J 1 base; bases outside gene matches: 7. This CDR3 has 16 amino acids.

Notes on this clonotype: One end of the junction varies from germline; a read error may be responsible. V gene TRBV20-1 combines with J gene TRBJ2-7; D possibly uses TRBD1 or TRBD2 (5 bases each). Germline V lookup: CDR1 DFQATT, CDR2 SNEGSKA (reference sequence). The CDR3 has 13 residues. The CDR3 region has the DNA TGCAGTGCCAGACCGGGACCCTCCTACGGGCAGTACTTC. Translation: CSARPGPSYGQYF.

This clonotype is a singleton in its sample. CDR3 residues: CSARGGGTRVAKEQFF. CDR3 in DNA: TGCAGTGCTAGGGGAGGTGGCACTAGGGTGGCCAAGGAGCAGTTCTTC. The chain couples TRBV20-1 to TRBJ2-1, with a weak D call TRBD2 (6 bases). With 3 bases removed from V and 10 bases from J, the gap between germline ends came to 25 bases. The germline CDR1 and CDR2 sequences are DFQATT and SNEGSKA (reference sequence). This CDR3 comprises 16 residues.